Shown below are 15 T cell receptor beta chains from a single sample sequenced in a study of blood T cells in healthy people across ages. Combining a sample-barcoded 5' primer with a J-beta primer mix, a second PCR ran for 7 to 11 cycles. TCRdb re-analysed the 5' RACE reads in MiXCR, keeping a single row per CDR3 protein. Here the sample spans roughly 800,000 distinct CDR3 sequences, roughly 50% being singletons. The sequencing input was blood. All receptors come from a man older than 75 in good health.

The chain links TRBV5-1 to TRBJ2-2, with 7 bases matching TRBD2. This CDR3 has 16 residues. The J segment lost 1 base and the V segment lost 0 bases, leaving 3 bases of the junction unmatched. From germline, CDR1 is SGHRS and CDR2 YFSETQ. The CDR3 loop is CASSLDSGLNTGELFF. In nucleotides, the CDR3 is TGCGCCAGCAGCTTGGATAGCGGGCTGAACACCGGGGAGCTGTTTTTT. Variable domain in full (rest from reference TRBV5-1 and TRBJ2-2): KAGVTQTPRYLIKTRGQQVTLSCSPISGHRSVSWYQQTPGQGLQFLFEYFSETQRNKGNFPGRFSGRQFSNSRSEMNVSTLELGDSALYLCASSLDSGLNTGELFFGEGSRLTVL.

The V gene is TRBV20-1, the J gene TRBJ2-1, with TRBD2 matching over 9 bases. This CDR3 has 14 amino acids. CDR1 is DFQATT, CDR2 SNEGSKA, per germline (reference sequence). J gave up 5 bases and V 5 bases, and 7 bases lay outside the gene matches. The CDR3 DNA reads as TGCAGTGCTTTAGCGGGAGTCAGGAACAATGAGCAGTTCTTC. Translation gives CSALAGVRNNEQFF.

This clonotype was observed a handful of times. The genes are TRBV7-9 and TRBJ2-7, with a tentative D call TRBD2 (6 bases). V was shortened by 6 bases and J by 2 bases, with 17 bases between the two germline ends. Germline CDR1 reads SEHNR; CDR2 reads FQNEAQ (reference sequence). This CDR3 region has 15 residues. DNA of the CDR3: TGTGCCAGCAGGGCACCGGGACTGACAGCCTACGAGCAGTACTTC. Encoded protein: CASRAPGLTAYEQYF.

This clonotype was observed a handful of times. The chain recombines TRBV29-1 with TRBJ2-5; the match to TRBD2 covers 14 bases. The CDR3 spans 14 residues. The V and J ends lost 6 bases and 11 bases, in that order; junction bases with no gene match: 11. Germline V CDR1 and CDR2: SQVTM, ANQGSEA. This CDR3 reads CSVAGTSGSDEQYF. In DNA form, the CDR3 reads TGCAGCGTAGCCGGGACTAGCGGGAGTGATGAGCAGTACTTC.

The V call is TRBV30, the J call TRBJ1-5; 8 nucleotides align to TRBD1. V was clipped by 8 bases and J by 4 bases; unmatched bases: 7. There are 13 residues in the CDR3. Germline CDR1 is GTSNPN and CDR2 is SVGIG (reference sequence). DNA of the CDR3: TGTGCCGGCGGACAGGGCGGTAATCAGCCCCAGCATTTT. It translates to CAGGQGGNQPQHF.

This clonotype has only a few counts. This chain links TRBV27 with TRBJ2-7; perhaps TRBD2 as D (6 bases). V dropped 4 bases and J dropped 3 bases, with 13 bases sitting between them. CDR1 is MNHEY, CDR2 SMNVEV, per germline (reference sequence). The CDR3 totals 14 residues. The CDR3, as DNA: TGTGCCAGCAGTTCCGACTTGCGGGGCTACGAGCAGTACTTC. It codes for CASSSDLRGYEQYF.

This chain connects TRBV7-2 to TRBJ2-5; TRBD2 matches at 14 bases. This CDR3 spans 17 amino acids. V lost 6 bases, J lost 1 base, and 7 bases stayed unmatched. CDR1 SGHTA and CDR2 FQGNSA come from the germline V gene. The CDR3: CASRPGLAGVGQETQYF. CDR3 DNA: TGTGCCAGCAGACCGGGACTAGCGGGAGTGGGCCAAGAGACCCAGTACTTC.

This chain joins TRBV5-1 and TRBJ2-1, with TRBD2 as a possible D gene (6 bases). V lost 4 bases and J 0 bases, leaving 23 bases between the germline ends. The germline V gene encodes CDR1 SGHRS and CDR2 YFSETQ. The CDR3 consists of 19 residues. CDR3 residues: CASSPGSGLPMGSYNEQFF. As DNA, the CDR3 is TGCGCCAGCAGCCCCGGGAGCGGGCTCCCTATGGGCTCCTACAATGAGCAGTTCTTC.

As for this clonotype: A junction boundary mismatches the germline segment, possibly from a read error. The chain couples TRBV11-2 to TRBJ2-2; D may be TRBD2 (6 bases). This CDR3 spans 15 amino acids. From germline, CDR1 is SGHAT and CDR2 FQNNGV. In DNA form, the CDR3 reads TGTGCCAGCAGCTTAGTCCGACAAAACACCGGGGGGCTGTTTTTT. Its translation: CASSLVRQNTGGLFF.

The chain's CDR3 is CASSPGLGYVDGYTF. As DNA, the CDR3 is TGTGCCAGCAGCCCGGGACTGGGATATGTCGATGGCTACACCTTC. V and J are TRBV7-9 and TRBJ1-2; TRBD1 is a possible D gene (5 bases). Germline assignment: CDR1 SEHNR and CDR2 FQNEAQ (reference sequence). There are 15 residues in the CDR3. V was shortened by 5 bases and J by 6 bases, with 19 bases between the two germline ends.

CDR3: CASSQDFQETQYF. DNA for the CDR3: TGTGCCAGCAGCCAAGATTTCCAAGAGACCCAGTACTTC. The genes are TRBV14 and TRBJ2-4, with D hard to call. With the DNA end fitting TRBJ2-5 better, the J assignment may be wrong. Per the germline V gene, CDR1 is SGHDN and CDR2 is FVKESK. CDR3 length: 13 amino acids.

The V call is TRBV27, the J call TRBJ2-1, with 12 bases that match TRBD2. Near its end, the DNA agrees better with TRBJ2-7, so the J call may be wrong. CDR1 and CDR2 (germline): MNHEY, SMNVEV (reference sequence). There are 15 residues in the CDR3. CDR3 nucleotides: TGTGCCAGCAGCCTAGCGGGAGGGGCGAACAATGAGCAGTACTTC. Its protein product is CASSLAGGANNEQYF.

The chain couples TRBV20-1 to TRBJ1-5; D ambiguous. Germline V gives CDR1 DFQATT, CDR2 SNEGSKA (reference sequence). The CDR3 has 14 amino acids. The V end was cut by 6 bases, the J end by 4 bases, with 16 bases between. The CDR3 nucleotides read TGCAGTGCACTAGGGTGGGGTTCAAATCAGCCCCAGCATTTT. Translated, it gives CSALGWGSNQPQHF.

This clonotype has more than one count but fewer than ten. The CDR3 DNA reads as TGTGCCAGCAGCTTAGTCGGGACCCAAACGGCCCTCCACTTT. This translates into CASSLVGTQTALHF. The rearrangement uses TRBV11-2 and TRBJ1-6; D is perhaps TRBD1 (5 bases). CDR1 and CDR2 from the germline V gene are SGHAT and FQNNGV. The CDR3 loop spans 14 amino acids. V lost 1 base to trimming and J lost 14 bases, with 15 bases between them.

Only a few counts were recorded for this clonotype. This rearrangement joins TRBV18 to TRBJ2-6; TRBD2 matches at 7 bases. The CDR3 loop spans 15 amino acids. Unmatched junction bases numbered 2, after V lost 4 bases and J lost 2 bases. Germline CDR1 and CDR2: KGHSH and LQKENI. CDR3 residues: CASSRSGAGANVLTF. In DNA, the CDR3 is TGTGCCAGCTCACGGAGCGGGGCTGGGGCCAACGTCCTGACTTTC.